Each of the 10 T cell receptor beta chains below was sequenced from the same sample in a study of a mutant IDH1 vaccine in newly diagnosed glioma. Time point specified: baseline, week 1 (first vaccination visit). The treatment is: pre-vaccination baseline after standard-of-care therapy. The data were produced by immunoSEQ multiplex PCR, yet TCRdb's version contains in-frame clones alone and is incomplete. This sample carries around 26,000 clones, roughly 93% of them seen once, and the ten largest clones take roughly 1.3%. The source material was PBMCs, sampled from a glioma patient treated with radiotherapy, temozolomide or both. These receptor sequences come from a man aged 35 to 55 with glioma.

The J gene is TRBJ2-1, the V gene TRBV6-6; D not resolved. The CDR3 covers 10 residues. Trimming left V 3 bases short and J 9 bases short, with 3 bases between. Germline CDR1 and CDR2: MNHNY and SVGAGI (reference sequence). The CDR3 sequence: CASSYPEQFF. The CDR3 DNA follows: TGTGCCAGCAGTTATCCTGAGCAGTTCTTC.

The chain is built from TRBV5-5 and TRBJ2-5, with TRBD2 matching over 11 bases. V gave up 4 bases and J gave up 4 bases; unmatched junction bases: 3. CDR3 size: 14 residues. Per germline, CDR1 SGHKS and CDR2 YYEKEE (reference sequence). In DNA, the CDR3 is TGTGCCAGCAGCCCAGGACTAGCGGGAGAGACCCAGTACTTC. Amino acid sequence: CASSPGLAGETQYF.

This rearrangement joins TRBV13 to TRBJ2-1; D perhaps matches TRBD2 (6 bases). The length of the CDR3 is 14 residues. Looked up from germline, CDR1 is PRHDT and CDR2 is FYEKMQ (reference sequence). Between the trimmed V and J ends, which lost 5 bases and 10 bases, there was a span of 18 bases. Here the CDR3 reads CASSATREIGEQFF. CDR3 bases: TGTGCCAGCAGCGCCACGCGGGAAATCGGGGAGCAGTTCTTC.

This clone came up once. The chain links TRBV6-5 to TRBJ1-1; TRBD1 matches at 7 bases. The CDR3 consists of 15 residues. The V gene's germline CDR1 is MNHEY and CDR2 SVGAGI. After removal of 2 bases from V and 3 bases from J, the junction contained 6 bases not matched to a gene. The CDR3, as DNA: TGTGCCAGCAGTTACGTTGGTCAGGGGGACACTGAAGCTTTCTTT. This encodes CASSYVGQGDTEAFF.

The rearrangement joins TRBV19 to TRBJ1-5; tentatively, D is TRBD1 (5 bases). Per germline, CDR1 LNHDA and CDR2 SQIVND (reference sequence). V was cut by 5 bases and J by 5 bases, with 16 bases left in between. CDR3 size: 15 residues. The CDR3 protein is CASSLLGLLDQPQHF. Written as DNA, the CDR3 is TGTGCCAGTAGTCTCCTGGGGCTGTTAGATCAGCCCCAGCATTTT.

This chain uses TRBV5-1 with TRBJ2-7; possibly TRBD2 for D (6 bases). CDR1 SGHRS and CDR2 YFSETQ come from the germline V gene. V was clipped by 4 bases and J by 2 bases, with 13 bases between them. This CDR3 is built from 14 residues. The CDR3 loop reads CASSTGAGTYEQYF. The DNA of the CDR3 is TGCGCCAGCAGCACGGGAGCAGGGACCTACGAGCAGTACTTC.

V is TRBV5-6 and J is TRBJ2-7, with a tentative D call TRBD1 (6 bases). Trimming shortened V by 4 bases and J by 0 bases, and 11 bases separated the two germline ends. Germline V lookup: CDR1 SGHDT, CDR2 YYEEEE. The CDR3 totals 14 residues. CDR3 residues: CASSLDRSSYEQYF. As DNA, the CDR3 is TGTGCCAGCAGCCTCGACAGGAGCTCCTACGAGCAGTACTTC.

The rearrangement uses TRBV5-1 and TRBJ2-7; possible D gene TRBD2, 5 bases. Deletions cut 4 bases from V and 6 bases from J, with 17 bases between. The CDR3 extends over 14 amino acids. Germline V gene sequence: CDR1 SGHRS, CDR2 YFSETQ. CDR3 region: CASSPFLGEGEQYF. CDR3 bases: TGCGCCAGCAGCCCTTTCCTGGGAGAGGGCGAGCAGTACTTC.

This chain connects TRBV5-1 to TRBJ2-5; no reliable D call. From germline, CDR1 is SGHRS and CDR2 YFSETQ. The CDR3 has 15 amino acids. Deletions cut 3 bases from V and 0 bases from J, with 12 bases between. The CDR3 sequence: CASSYSGWYQETQYF. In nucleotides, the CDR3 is TGCGCCAGCAGCTACTCTGGCTGGTACCAAGAGACCCAGTACTTC. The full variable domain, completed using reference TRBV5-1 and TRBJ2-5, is KAGVTQTPRYLIKTRGQQVTLSCSPISGHRSVSWYQQTPGQGLQFLFEYFSETQRNKGNFPGRFSGRQFSNSRSEMNVSTLELGDSALYLCASSYSGWYQETQYFGPGTRLLVL.

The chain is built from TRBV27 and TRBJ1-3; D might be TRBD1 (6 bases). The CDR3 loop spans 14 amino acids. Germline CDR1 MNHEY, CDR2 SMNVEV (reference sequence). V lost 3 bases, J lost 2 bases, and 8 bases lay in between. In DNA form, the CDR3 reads TGTGCCAGCAGTTTTGGGGGGCCTGGAAACACCATATATTTT. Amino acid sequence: CASSFGGPGNTIYF.